This passage covers 26 T cell receptor beta chains from one sample sequenced in a study of brain metastases from non-small cell lung cancer. Profiled with immunoSEQ multiplex PCR; TCRdb holds only in-frame clones, not every one. The table includes 1,200 or so clones, nearly 90% detected once. The sequenced sample consisted of primary lung tumor tissue. The receptors shown here come from a donor at least 40 years old with non-small cell lung cancer.

J is TRBJ2-1 and V is TRBV6-5, with 8 bases aligning to TRBD1. V gave up 4 bases and J gave up 7 bases; unmatched junction bases: 6. The CDR3 has 14 amino acids. Germline V gene lookup returns CDR1 MNHEY and CDR2 SVGAGI. CDR3 in DNA: TGTGCCAGCAGTTTCGACAGGGGTTCGAATGAGCAGTTCTTC. Translated: CASSFDRGSNEQFF.

The chain is built from TRBV5-1 and TRBJ1-1; D may be TRBD1 (6 bases). The CDR3 length is 14 residues. In germline, CDR1 is SGHRS, CDR2 YFSETQ. Trimming took 0 bases from V and 1 from J, leaving 7 bases between them. In nucleotides, the CDR3 is TGCGCCAGCAGCTTGGGGACAGAGAACACTGAAGCTTTCTTT. Encoded protein: CASSLGTENTEAFF.

This chain connects TRBV6-6 to TRBJ1-4; no definite D call. CDR1 MNHNY and CDR2 SVGAGI come from the germline V gene (reference sequence). The CDR3 loop spans 16 amino acids. The V gene lost 6 bases and the J gene lost 1 base, with 15 bases spanning the gap. CDR3 coding DNA: TGTGCCAGCAGCCACGTTGTTAGCCAAACTAATGAAAAACTGTTTTTT. It specifies CASSHVVSQTNEKLFF.

The rearrangement joins TRBV7-8 to TRBJ2-7; 9 positions agree with TRBD2. The germline CDR1 and CDR2 sequences are SGHVS and FQNEAQ. The CDR3 has 16 amino acids. Trimming at V came to 1 base and at J to 0 bases, leaving 4 bases not matched to a gene. The CDR3 here is CASSLGLAESSYEQYF. CDR3 sequence (DNA): TGTGCCAGCAGCTTAGGACTAGCGGAAAGCTCCTACGAGCAGTACTTC.

The J gene is TRBJ2-3, the V gene TRBV6-6; D possibly corresponds to TRBD1 (5 bases). Germline V lookup: CDR1 MNHNY, CDR2 SVGAGI (reference sequence). This CDR3 comprises 15 residues. V was pared by 0 bases and J by 1 base, with 8 bases between. CDR3: CASSYSGRGTDTQYF. CDR3 DNA sequence: TGTGCCAGCAGTTACTCGGGCAGGGGCACAGATACGCAGTATTTT.

The genes are TRBV2 and TRBJ1-5; no clear D. CDR1 and CDR2 from the germline V gene are SNHLY and FYNNEI. Trimming cost V 6 bases and J 4 bases, with 7 bases left between them. The CDR3 sequence is 12 residues long. The CDR3 spells CASSRDNQPQHF. As DNA, the CDR3 is TGTGCCAGCAGCCGGGATAATCAGCCCCAGCATTTT.

As DNA, the CDR3 is TGCGCCAGCAGCTTGCCGGGGGCATACACCGGGGAGCTGTTTTTT. Amino acid sequence: CASSLPGAYTGELFF. This sequence joins TRBV5-1 and TRBJ2-2; either TRBD1 or TRBD2 may fit D (6 bases each). Germline lookup yields CDR1 SGHRS and CDR2 YFSETQ. The V end lost 1 base, the J end lost 3 bases, and 10 bases lay between the germline ends. The CDR3 is 15 residues long.

The genes are TRBV19 and TRBJ1-5; 7 bases match TRBD1. With V trimmed by 5 bases and J by 7 bases, 11 bases remained unmatched. The CDR3 is made up of 15 amino acids. CDR1 and CDR2 (germline): LNHDA, SQIVND (reference sequence). The chain's CDR3 is CASSPTGEVSQPQHF. The CDR3 DNA reads as TGTGCCAGTAGTCCTACAGGGGAGGTTAGCCAGCCCCAGCATTTT.

The chain employs TRBV4-2 and TRBJ1-1; 9 bases match TRBD1. With V trimmed by 3 bases and J by 8 bases, 4 bases remained unmatched. The CDR3 sequence is 13 residues long. Per the germline V gene, CDR1 is LGHNA and CDR2 is YNFKEQ. CDR3 DNA sequence: TGTGCCAGCAGCCAGGCCGGGACAGGGGAAGCTTTCTTT. Protein product: CASSQAGTGEAFF.

The V and J genes are TRBV6-5 and TRBJ1-1, with D hard to call. Germline V gene data show CDR1 as MNHEY and CDR2 as SVGAGI. This CDR3 is 12 amino acids long. Trimming removed 4 bases at V and 8 bases at J, with 11 bases between. In nucleotides, the CDR3 is TGTGCCAGCAGTTCCTCGGGCGGGGAAGCTTTCTTT. Its protein is CASSSSGGEAFF.

With regard to this clone: A junction end diverges from the germline sequence, so it may reflect a read error. V is TRBV20-1 and J is TRBJ2-7, with D unresolved. CDR3 size: 12 residues. Germline CDR1 reads DFQATT; CDR2 reads SNEGSKA (reference sequence). CDR3 in amino acids: CSASVLSYEQYF. In nucleotides, the CDR3 is TGCAGTGCTAGTGTCCTGTCCTACGAACAGTACTTC.

This clone was seen a handful of times. The V and J genes are TRBV7-9 and TRBJ2-3, with D perhaps matching TRBD2 (5 bases). Germline CDR1 and CDR2: SEHNR and FQNEAQ (reference sequence). This CDR3 spans 14 amino acids. Trimming removed 5 bases at V and 0 bases at J, with 9 bases between. CDR3 nucleotides: TGTGCCAGCAGCCCGGGGTCTAGCACAGATACGCAGTATTTT. It specifies CASSPGSSTDTQYF.

The V call is TRBV9, the J call TRBJ2-7; D possibly corresponds to TRBD1 (7 bases). V was clipped by 0 bases and J by 7 bases, with 14 bases between them. The CDR3 has 14 residues. Germline V gene lookup returns CDR1 SGDLS and CDR2 YYNGEE. This chain's CDR3 is CASSVGQGAGEQYF. The CDR3 region has the DNA TGTGCCAGCAGCGTAGGACAGGGTGCGGGAGAGCAGTACTTC.

This clone was detected a few times. This chain links TRBV10-2 with TRBJ2-7; the D is unclear. The length of the CDR3 is 16 residues. Germline V gene data show CDR1 as WSHSY and CDR2 as SAAADI. Between the trimmed V and J ends, which lost 3 bases and 5 bases, there was a span of 20 bases. The CDR3 is CASSDNVDPRWDEQYF. The DNA for the CDR3 is TGCGCCAGCAGTGATAATGTAGACCCCAGATGGGACGAGCAGTACTTC.

Details on this clone: Germline is not matched at one junction end, which may reflect a read error. The chain is built from TRBV19 and TRBJ1-2, with TRBD1 matching over 9 bases. Germline CDR1 LNHDA, CDR2 SQIVND (reference sequence). The CDR3 has 15 residues. CDR3 bases: TGTGCCAATAGTACCCAGGGACAGGGACGCCGTGGCTACACCTTC. Protein sequence: CANSTQGQGRRGYTF.

This rearrangement joins TRBV6-5 to TRBJ1-1; D uncertain. This CDR3 is 12 amino acids long. CDR1 and CDR2 (germline): MNHEY, SVGAGI. Between the trimmed V and J ends, which lost 7 bases and 7 bases, there was a span of 13 bases. The CDR3 protein is CASTGQAREAFF. The CDR3 DNA follows: TGTGCCAGCACCGGGCAGGCGCGTGAAGCTTTCTTT.

Details on this clone: Since a much larger clone is just one base distant, this may be a read error. This chain connects TRBV7-3 to TRBJ1-1, with TRBD1 as a possible D gene (6 bases). The CDR3 loop spans 15 amino acids. Per germline, CDR1 SGHTA and CDR2 FQGTGA. CDR3: CASSLTGGPSTETFF. DNA for the CDR3: TGTGCCAGCAGCTTAACGGGGGGGCCCAGCACTGAAACTTTCTTT.

The rearrangement uses TRBV9 and TRBJ2-3, with TRBD2 identical over 7 bases. Trimming at V came to 9 bases and at J to 5 bases, leaving 9 bases not matched to a gene. The CDR3 is made up of 13 amino acids. Looked up from germline, CDR1 is SGDLS and CDR2 is YYNGEE. CDR3 sequence reads: CAISPGTKDTQYF. The CDR3 nucleotides read TGTGCCATTTCCCCCGGGACTAAAGATACGCAGTATTTT.

V is TRBV5-1 and J is TRBJ1-4; D gene uncertain. Germline V CDR1 and CDR2: SGHRS, YFSETQ. This CDR3 is 15 amino acids long. Trimming cost V 0 bases and J 5 bases, with 11 bases left between them. The CDR3 protein is CASSLAGQTNEKLFF. The CDR3 bases are TGCGCCAGCAGCTTGGCCGGGCAGACGAATGAAAAACTGTTTTTT.

The gene calls are TRBV3-1 (or the pseudogene TRBV3-2) and TRBJ1-1, with a tentative D call TRBD1 (6 bases). The CDR3 is 15 amino acids. The germline CDR1 and CDR2 sequences are LGHDT and YNNKEL (reference sequence). V lost 6 bases, J lost 0 bases, and 14 bases lay in between. This CDR3 is CASSRGAGMNTEAFF. The CDR3 nucleotides read TGTGCCAGCAGTCGGGGGGCAGGTATGAACACTGAAGCTTTCTTT.

The rearrangement joins TRBV2 to TRBJ2-6, with 7 bases that match TRBD1. J lost 2 bases, V lost 7 bases, and 5 bases had no gene match. CDR3 length equals 15 residues. CDR1 and CDR2 from the germline V gene are SNHLY and FYNNEI. The DNA for the CDR3 is TGTGCCAGCACCTTAGACAGGGCTGGGGCCAACGTCCTGACTTTC. Amino acid sequence: CASTLDRAGANVLTF.

The J gene is TRBJ2-6, the V gene TRBV18; tentatively, D is TRBD1 (5 bases). The germline V gene encodes CDR1 KGHSH and CDR2 LQKENI. With 6 bases removed from V and 0 bases from J, the gap between germline ends came to 15 bases. This CDR3 has 17 amino acids. This chain's CDR3 is CASSPEGASSGANVLTF. The CDR3 DNA reads TGTGCCAGCTCCCCCGAAGGGGCGTCCTCTGGGGCCAACGTCCTGACTTTC.

V is TRBV2 and J is TRBJ2-1; 9 bases agree with TRBD1. The CDR3 contains 16 residues. J gave up 6 bases and V 8 bases, and 14 bases lay outside the gene matches. The germline gives CDR1 SNHLY, CDR2 FYNNEI. CDR3 nucleotides: TGTGCCAGCGTTATACTTGACAGGGGGACAGGCAATGAGCAGTTCTTC. Translated: CASVILDRGTGNEQFF. The entire variable domain, with the rest obtained from reference TRBV2 and TRBJ2-1, is as follows: EPEVTQTPSHQVTQMGQEVILRCVPISNHLYFYWYRQILGQKVEFLVSFYNNEISEKSEIFDDQFSVERPDGSNFTLKIRSTKLEDSAMYFCASVILDRGTGNEQFFGPGTRLTVL.

As to this clone: This CDR3 is also generated by other DNA sequences in the sample. The chain is built from TRBV5-4 and TRBJ2-2; TRBD2 agrees at 10 bases. Germline-derived CDR1 and CDR2 are SGHNT and YYREEE (reference sequence). The CDR3 loop spans 18 amino acids. V trimming: 4 bases; J trimming: 5 bases; junction bases outside the gene matches: 14. CDR3 loop: CASSTGVAGGLHTGELFF. CDR3 sequence (DNA): TGTGCCAGCAGCACCGGAGTAGCGGGGGGCTTGCATACCGGGGAGCTGTTTTTT.

About this clone: Germline is not matched at one junction end, which may reflect a read error. This chain connects TRBV3-1 (or the pseudogene TRBV3-2) to TRBJ2-7; 8 positions match TRBD1. The CDR3 consists of 16 residues. CDR1 and CDR2 from the germline V gene are LGHDT and YNNKEL (reference sequence). CDR3 bases: TGTGCCAGCAGCCAAGGAGCAGGGGGCCTCTCCTATGAGCAGTACTTC. Encoded protein: CASSQGAGGLSYEQYF.

CDR3 region: CASSLEVGDTQYF. CDR3 nucleotide sequence: TGCGCCAGCAGCTTGGAAGTCGGAGATACGCAGTATTTT. The chain carries TRBV5-1 and TRBJ2-3; D uncertain. Trimming stripped 0 bases from V and 5 bases from J, with 7 bases between. From germline, CDR1 is SGHRS and CDR2 YFSETQ. The CDR3 extends over 13 amino acids.